What follows are 24 T cell receptor beta chains derived from one specimen sequenced in a study of OX40 agonist ivuxolimab in advanced cancers. Some clones are missing from TCRdb's copy, which holds only in-frame ones; the method was immunoSEQ multiplex PCR. This table holds around 44,000 clones, about 87% found once. The sequenced sample was CD4+ or CD8+ T cells sorted from blood, obtained in a trial of the OX40 agonist ivuxolimab. These receptors all come from an adult with an advanced solid tumor such as melanoma, head and neck, liver or kidney cancer.

This clone was seen only a few times. The CDR3 region is CATSRDYEYGYTF. The CDR3 DNA reads as TGTGCCACCAGCAGAGATTACGAGTATGGCTACACCTTC. The chain recombines TRBV15 with TRBJ1-2, with no clear D. The CDR3 sequence is 13 residues long. V lost 0 bases, J lost 5 bases, and 7 bases lay in between. From germline, CDR1 is LNHNV and CDR2 YYDKDF (reference sequence).

This clone was found a few times. This sequence joins TRBV28 and TRBJ1-2; D not certain. Trimming removed 4 bases from V and 1 base from J, with 13 bases in between. This CDR3 is 15 amino acids long. Germline CDR1 is MDHEN and CDR2 is SYDVKM. The CDR3 DNA follows: TGTGCCAGCAGTTCGGGCCCAGGCGTTAACTATGGCTACACCTTC. Its protein product is CASSSGPGVNYGYTF.

V is TRBV19 and J is TRBJ2-7; 10 positions match TRBD1. The length of the CDR3 is 13 residues. V lost 5 bases to trimming and J lost 5 bases; unmatched junction nucleotides: 3. Per the germline V gene, CDR1 is LNHDA and CDR2 is SQIVND (reference sequence). In nucleotides, the CDR3 is TGTGCCAGTAGTTTGACAGGGGGCAACGAGCAGTACTTC. It translates to CASSLTGGNEQYF.

V and J are TRBV5-1 and TRBJ1-1, with a possible D match to TRBD1 (6 bases). Germline CDR1 is SGHRS and CDR2 is YFSETQ. This CDR3 contains 14 residues. V was cut by 2 bases and J by 1 base, with 9 bases left in between. CDR3 DNA sequence: TGCGCCAGCAGCTTCACAGGGCAGAACACTGAAGCTTTCTTT. Translating it yields CASSFTGQNTEAFF. The full variable domain, with the rest looked up from reference TRBV5-1 and TRBJ1-1, is KAGVTQTPRYLIKTRGQQVTLSCSPISGHRSVSWYQQTPGQGLQFLFEYFSETQRNKGNFPGRFSGRQFSNSRSEMNVSTLELGDSALYLCASSFTGQNTEAFFGQGTRLTVV.

This rearrangement joins TRBV10-3 to TRBJ2-1; D ambiguous. The V gene lost 4 bases and the J gene lost 9 bases, with 10 bases spanning the gap. The V gene's germline CDR1 is ENHRY and CDR2 SYGVKD. This CDR3 has 12 amino acids. CDR3 nucleotides: TGTGCCATCAGTGGCCTAGAGGTTGAGCAGTTCTTC. Translating gives CAISGLEVEQFF.

The CDR3 spells CASSEQASGNTIYF. The DNA of the CDR3 is TGTGCCAGCAGTGAACAGGCCTCTGGAAACACCATATATTTT. The V gene is TRBV6-1, the J gene TRBJ1-3; D ambiguous. There are 14 residues in the CDR3. The germline V and J ends were trimmed by 2 bases and 0 bases, with 5 bases remaining between them. Germline lookup yields CDR1 MNHNS and CDR2 SASEGT.

V is TRBV5-1 and J is TRBJ1-1, with D maybe TRBD1 (5 bases). V was trimmed by 10 bases and J by 3 bases, leaving 25 bases between them. The germline gives CDR1 SGHRS, CDR2 YFSETQ. The CDR3 is made up of 16 amino acids. The CDR3 is CAQQFGRGGVDTEAFF. The CDR3 nucleotides are TGCGCCCAGCAGTTTGGAAGGGGCGGGGTCGACACTGAAGCTTTCTTT.

The chain carries TRBV18 and TRBJ2-7; D not certain. CDR3 length: 11 residues. V lost 6 bases, J lost 6 bases, and 9 bases lay in between. Germline CDR1 reads KGHSH; CDR2 reads LQKENI. CDR3 DNA: TGTGCCAGCTCTACCTCCCTCGAGCAGTACTTC. Residues: CASSTSLEQYF.

The chain joins TRBV5-6 to TRBJ2-3; D is perhaps TRBD2 (6 bases). Trimming pared 2 bases from V and 1 base from J, leaving 8 bases between. CDR3 length: 14 amino acids. Germline CDR1 is SGHDT and CDR2 is YYEEEE. CDR3 nucleotide sequence: TGTGCCAGCAGCTTCGGCGGGGGCACAGATACGCAGTATTTT. Residues: CASSFGGGTDTQYF.

The CDR3 sequence: CASSLGGAGETQYF. The DNA for the CDR3 is TGTGCCAGCAGTTTAGGTGGGGCGGGAGAGACCCAGTACTTC. The rearrangement links TRBV6-1 to TRBJ2-5; D might be TRBD1 or TRBD2, each matching 5 bases. Trimming stripped 5 bases from V and 4 bases from J, with 14 bases between. CDR3 length equals 14 residues. In germline, CDR1 is MNHNS, CDR2 SASEGT.

The chain employs TRBV12-5 and TRBJ1-5; no reliable D call. This CDR3 has 15 residues. Trimming left V 4 bases short and J 1 base short, with 11 bases between. The germline V gene has CDR1 LGHNT and CDR2 FRNRAP. This chain's CDR3 is CASGSPGYSNQPQHF. The CDR3 DNA is TGTGCTAGTGGTTCCCCCGGTTACAGCAATCAGCCCCAGCATTTT. The full variable domain, with the rest looked up from reference TRBV12-5 and TRBJ1-5, is DARVTQTPRHKVTEMGQEVTMRCQPILGHNTVFWYRQTMMQGLELLAYFRNRAPLDDSGMPKDRFSAEMPDATLATLKIQPSEPRDSAVYFCASGSPGYSNQPQHFGDGTRLSIL.

This chain uses TRBV2 with TRBJ1-5; D is ambiguous. Trimming shortened V by 6 bases and J by 0 bases, and 6 bases separated the two germline ends. CDR1 SNHLY and CDR2 FYNNEI come from the germline V gene. The CDR3 loop spans 13 amino acids. The CDR3 nucleotides are TGTGCCAGCAGGGGCGGTAGCAATCAGCCCCAGCATTTT. It yields the protein CASRGGSNQPQHF. Complete variable domain (other parts from reference TRBV2 and TRBJ1-5): EPEVTQTPSHQVTQMGQEVILRCVPISNHLYFYWYRQILGQKVEFLVSFYNNEISEKSEIFDDQFSVERPDGSNFTLKIRSTKLEDSAMYFCASRGGSNQPQHFGDGTRLSIL.

J is TRBJ2-7 and V is TRBV9, with 12 bases lining up with TRBD1. V dropped 3 bases and J dropped 4; count of bases not matched to a gene: 11. There are 17 residues in the CDR3. Looked up from germline, CDR1 is SGDLS and CDR2 is YYNGEE. CDR3 DNA: TGTGCCAGCAGCGGGGGATCCGGGACAGGGGGCTCGTACGAGCAGTACTTC. As protein: CASSGGSGTGGSYEQYF.

This chain links TRBV18 with TRBJ1-1; 8 bases map to TRBD1. Germline V CDR1 and CDR2: KGHSH, LQKENI. The CDR3 has 13 amino acids. The J segment lost 7 bases and the V segment lost 2 bases, leaving 3 bases of the junction unmatched. The CDR3: CASSPSTGVEAFF. The CDR3 coding sequence is TGTGCCAGCTCACCATCGACAGGGGTTGAAGCTTTCTTT.

V gene TRBV5-5 combines with J gene TRBJ1-3, with 10 positions matching TRBD1. Germline CDR1 is SGHKS and CDR2 is YYEKEE (reference sequence). After removal of 4 bases from V and 4 bases from J, the junction contained 14 bases not matched to a gene. The CDR3 runs to 18 residues. CDR3 bases: TGTGCCAGCAGCCGTGTTGCAACCGGGACAGGGGAAGGAAACACCATATATTTT. Translated, it gives CASSRVATGTGEGNTIYF.

This clone was recorded once. The chain couples TRBV5-1 to TRBJ2-3, with no clear D. Trimming shortened V by 3 bases and J by 2 bases, and 10 bases separated the two germline ends. Germline V CDR1 and CDR2: SGHRS, YFSETQ. The CDR3 sequence is 14 residues long. The CDR3 coding sequence is TGCGCCAGCAGCTCCGAGGTCTTCACAGATACGCAGTATTTT. Translation: CASSSEVFTDTQYF.

V is TRBV10-3 and J is TRBJ2-5, with 16 nucleotides matching TRBD2. The V segment lost 5 bases and the J segment 11 bases; nucleotides outside the gene matches: 11. CDR3 size: 16 residues. The germline CDR1 and CDR2 sequences are ENHRY and SYGVKD. CDR3 coding DNA: TGTGCCATCAGTTCCGGGACTAGCGGGAGGGCGGGAGAGCAGTACTTC. This translates into CAISSGTSGRAGEQYF.

This clone was picked up one time. The chain employs TRBV2 and TRBJ2-7; TRBD2 agrees at 9 bases. Germline V gene data show CDR1 as SNHLY and CDR2 as FYNNEI. The CDR3 spans 15 residues. J gave up 3 bases and V 7 bases, and 10 bases lay outside the gene matches. The CDR3 is CASMAWQRGDYEQYF. The CDR3 coding sequence is TGTGCCAGCATGGCCTGGCAGCGGGGGGACTACGAGCAGTACTTC.

The chain joins TRBV28 to TRBJ1-1; 9 nucleotides agree with TRBD1. V shed 3 bases, J shed 5 bases, and the junction held 4 bases outside the gene matches. CDR3 length: 14 amino acids. CDR1 and CDR2 (germline): MDHEN, SYDVKM. As DNA, the CDR3 is TGTGCCAGCAGTTTGGGACAGGGAAGGACTGAAGCTTTCTTT. As protein: CASSLGQGRTEAFF. Using reference TRBV28 and TRBJ1-1 for the parts outside the CDR3, the full variable domain is DVKVTQSSRYLVKRTGEKVFLECVQDMDHENMFWYRQDPGLGLRLIYFSYDVKMKEKGDIPEGYSVSREKKERFSLILESASTNQTSMYLCASSLGQGRTEAFFGQGTRLTVV.

This sequence joins TRBV6-1 and TRBJ2-3; 7 bases map to TRBD1. The CDR3 is 13 amino acids. J lost 5 bases, V lost 7 bases, and 6 bases had no gene match. Per the germline V gene, CDR1 is MNHNS and CDR2 is SASEGT. CDR3 bases: TGTGCCAGCACCCGGGACAGAAGAGATACGCAGTATTTT. Protein product: CASTRDRRDTQYF.

The chain employs TRBV6-1 and TRBJ2-1, with 10 bases identical to TRBD1. The junction had 7 bases not matched to a gene; V was cut back by 6 bases and J by 8 bases. The CDR3 is 14 residues long. Germline-derived CDR1 and CDR2 are MNHNS and SASEGT. The CDR3 nucleotides read TGTGCCAGCAGGTCGGGACAGGGGACGGATGAGCAGTTCTTC. It specifies CASRSGQGTDEQFF.

The chain couples TRBV9 to TRBJ1-1; D uncertain. The germline V gene encodes CDR1 SGDLS and CDR2 YYNGEE. The V gene lost 0 bases and the J gene lost 1 base, with 7 bases spanning the gap. CDR3 size: 14 residues. The CDR3 region has the DNA TGTGCCAGCAGCGTAGCGGCGGCGAACACTGAAGCTTTCTTT. Translated: CASSVAAANTEAFF.

This clone was recorded only once. This chain uses TRBV9 with TRBJ2-7; D unresolved. V lost 3 bases and J lost 0, with 1 base in between. This CDR3 region has 11 residues. CDR1 and CDR2 (germline): SGDLS, YYNGEE. The DNA for the CDR3 is TGTGCCAGCAGCGGCTCCTACGAGCAGTACTTC. Amino acid sequence: CASSGSYEQYF.

The chain combines TRBV4-1 with TRBJ1-5; 7 bases agree with TRBD1. Germline V gives CDR1 MGHRA, CDR2 YSYEKL. V dropped 5 bases and J dropped 4; count of bases not matched to a gene: 2. CDR3 length: 13 residues. The DNA for the CDR3 is TGCGCCAGCAGCTCACAGGGGAATCAGCCCCAGCATTTT. The encoded protein is CASSSQGNQPQHF.